The sequence of this T cell receptor (beta chain) was determined in a study of human T cells and chemical hapten exposure. Study findings and constraints: Significantly greater numbers of large CDR3 similarity clusters came from expanded TCRs than from controls.

This clonotype was seen many times. The antigen remains unidentified. The sample's time point: patch test 2, 6 weeks after DPC sensitization. Treatment reported: therapeutic diphenylcyclopropenone sensitization with weekly scalp DPC. The CDR3 sequence is 16 residues long. Deletions cut 5 bases from V and 5 bases from J, with 19 bases between. The germline V gene has CDR1 SEHNR and CDR2 FQNEAQ (reference sequence). TCRdb reprocessed the RACE reads via MiXCR and lists one record per CDR3 protein. The sample shows about 84,000 distinct CDR3 sequences, less than 11% of them seen only once. This receptor was obtained from a woman in her forties or fifties with alopecia areata. Some clones in this sample may be carry-over from other donors' samples. This rearrangement joins TRBV7-9 to TRBJ2-1; no firm D call. This specimen consisted of whole blood, obtained in connection with sensitization to the hapten diphenylcyclopropenone (DPC). CDR3 DNA: TGTGCCAGCAGCCCTAGTGACCCAATACCAAACAATGAGCAGTTCTTC. This translates into CASSPSDPIPNNEQFF.